This TCR beta chain was profiled in a study of long-term antiretroviral therapy in people with HIV. About this clone itself: Its target is unknown. The identical CDR3 is also encoded by other nucleotide sequences in the sample.

Study observations and caveats: Upon ART, diversity increased but remained lower than transplant donor controls.

Every specimen provided roughly 0.95-11 million cryopreserved PBMC before DNA extraction took place. The germline V gene encodes CDR1 SGHTA and CDR2 FQGNSA. Trimming pared 6 bases from V and 6 bases from J, leaving 21 bases between. The CDR3 loop spans 15 amino acids. Researchers report immunoSEQ v3.0 was run at survey level. Some clones are missing from TCRdb's copy, which holds only in-frame ones; the method was immunoSEQ multiplex PCR. The top ten hold less than 25% of the sample, which has about 24,000 clones, 83% seen once. The specimen was unsorted PBMCs, collected 0.4 years after starting antiretroviral therapy. This chain connects TRBV7-2 to TRBJ2-7; D possibly corresponds to TRBD2 (5 bases). This TCR came from a man in his fifties or sixties with HIV. The CDR3 sequence is CASRPGPEARGEQYF. CDR3 DNA: TGTGCCAGCAGGCCTGGGCCCGAGGCTCGGGGCGAGCAGTACTTC.